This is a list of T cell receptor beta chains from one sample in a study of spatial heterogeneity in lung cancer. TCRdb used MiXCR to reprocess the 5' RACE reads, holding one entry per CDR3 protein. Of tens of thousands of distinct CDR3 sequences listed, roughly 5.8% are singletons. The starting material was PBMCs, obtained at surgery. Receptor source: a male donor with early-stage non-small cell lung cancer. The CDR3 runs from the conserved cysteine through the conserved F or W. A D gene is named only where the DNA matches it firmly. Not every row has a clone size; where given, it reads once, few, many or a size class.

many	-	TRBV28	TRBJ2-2	TGTGCCTCTTCGGGTGTCCCGAACACCGGGGAGCTGTTTTTT	CASSGVPNTGELFF
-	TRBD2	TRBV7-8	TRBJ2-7	TGTGCCAGCAGCTCCGCTAGCGGGGGGTTCTACGAGCAGTACTTC	CASSSASGGFYEQYF
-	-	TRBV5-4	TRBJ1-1	TGTGCCAGCAGTCCCAGCCCAACGTCGAATACTGAAGCTTTCTTT	CASSPSPTSNTEAFF
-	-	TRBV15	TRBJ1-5	TGTGCCACCGGACTAGGGAGCAATCAGCCCCAGCATTTT	CATGLGSNQPQHF
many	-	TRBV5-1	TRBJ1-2	TGCGCCAGCAGCTTGGGGTCTACAGGTGGCTACACCTTC	CASSLGSTGGYTF
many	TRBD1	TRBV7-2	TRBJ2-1	TGTGCCAGCAGCTTAACAGGGGGTGGTATCTACAATGAGCAGTTCTTC	CASSLTGGGIYNEQFF
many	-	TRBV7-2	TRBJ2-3	TGTGCCAGCAGCCTGGTTGGGACTTTCACAGATACGCAGTATTTT	CASSLVGTFTDTQYF
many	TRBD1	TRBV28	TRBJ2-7	TGTGCCAGCAGTTCCGGACAGGGCACTCCCTACGAGCAGTACTTC	CASSSGQGTPYEQYF
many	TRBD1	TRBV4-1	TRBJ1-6	TGCGCCAGCAGCCAAGAGTCCCGGACAGGGAGTAATTCACCCCTCCACTTT	CASSQESRTGSNSPLHF
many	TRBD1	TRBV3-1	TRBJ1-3	TGTGCCAGCAGCCAAATCGGACAGGGAAGAAACACCATATATTTT	CASSQIGQGRNTIYF
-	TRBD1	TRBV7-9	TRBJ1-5	TGTGCCAGCAGCTTAGGAACCACAGGGGGGAGCAATCAGCCCCTGCATTTT	CASSLGTTGGSNQPLHF
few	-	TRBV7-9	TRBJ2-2	TGTGCCAGCAGCCTAGCACACAGCACCGGGGAGCTGTTTTTT	CASSLAHSTGELFF
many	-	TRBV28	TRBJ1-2	TGTGCCAGCAGAGACGACAGGACCAACACCCACCGTAACTATGGCTACACCTTC	CASRDDRTNTHRNYGYTF
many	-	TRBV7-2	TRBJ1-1	TGTGCCAGCAGCTTCATGACCGATAACACTGAAGCTTTCTTT	CASSFMTDNTEAFF
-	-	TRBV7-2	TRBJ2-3	TGTGCCAGCAGACTCACCCCGGGGGCTTCGAGCACAGATACGCAGTATTTT	CASRLTPGASSTDTQYF
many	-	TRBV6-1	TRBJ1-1	TGTGCCAGCAGTGAAAACTCCCGAAGGCAAAACACTGAAGCTTTCTTT	CASSENSRRQNTEAFF
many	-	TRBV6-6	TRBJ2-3	TGTGCCAGCAGTTACACGGTGCGGGGCACAGATACGCAGTATTTT	CASSYTVRGTDTQYF
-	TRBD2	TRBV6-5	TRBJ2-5	TGTGCCAGCAGTCGTAGCGGGGGTAGGAACCAAGAGACCCAGTACTTC	CASSRSGGRNQETQYF
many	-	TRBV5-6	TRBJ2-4	TGTGCCAGCAGCTTGCCCCGGGGGCCAGGGGCCAAAAACATTCAGTACTTC	CASSLPRGPGAKNIQYF
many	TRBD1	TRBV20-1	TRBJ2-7	TGCAGTGCTAGAGATCCTAGACAGGGGGCTTGGGAGCAGTACTTC	CSARDPRQGAWEQYF
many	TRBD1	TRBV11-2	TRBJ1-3	TGTGCCAGCAGCGCAAGCGGACAGGTCCGTTTAGGAAACACCATATATTTT	CASSASGQVRLGNTIYF
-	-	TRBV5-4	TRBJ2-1	TGTGCCAGCAGCTTGGCGACAGTCAATGAGCAGTTCTTC	CASSLATVNEQFF
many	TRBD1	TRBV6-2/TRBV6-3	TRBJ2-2	TGTGCCAGCAGTTACGGGACAGGGTCGATCACCGGGGAGCTGTTTTTT	CASSYGTGSITGELFF
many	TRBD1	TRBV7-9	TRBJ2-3	TGTGCCAGCAGCTTAGCGGGACAGCCTAGCACAGATACGCAGTATTTT	CASSLAGQPSTDTQYF
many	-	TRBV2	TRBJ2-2	TGTGCCAGCAGTGCGGAGGGGAGGTCCGGGGAGCTGTTTTTT	CASSAEGRSGELFF
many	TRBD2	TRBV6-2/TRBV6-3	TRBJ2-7	TGTGCCAGCAGGGCATATAGCGGGAACTCCTACGAGCAGTACTTC	CASRAYSGNSYEQYF
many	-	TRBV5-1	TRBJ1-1	TGCGCCAGCAGCTTGGGGCTAGGGCAGGCGGTAACTGAAGCTTTCTTT	CASSLGLGQAVTEAFF
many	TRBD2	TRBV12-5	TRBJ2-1	TGTGCTAGTGGTCGAGCCTCGGGACTAGCGGCCTTC	CASGRASGLAAF
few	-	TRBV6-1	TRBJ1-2	TGTGCCAGCATACTGAGGGGGGCGCGAGGCTACACCTTC	CASILRGARGYTF
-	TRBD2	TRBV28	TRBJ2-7	TGTGCCAGCAGTTCGCCGGGACTAAGGGACGAGCAGTACTTC	CASSSPGLRDEQYF
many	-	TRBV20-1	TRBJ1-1	TGCAGTGCCGAGAAGAACACTGAAGCTTTCTTT	CSAEKNTEAFF
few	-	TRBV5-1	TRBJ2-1	TGCGCCAGCAGCGTAGGGGGGGGGGCCTCCTACAATGAGCAGTTCTTC	CASSVGGGASYNEQFF
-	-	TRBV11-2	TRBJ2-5	TGTGCCAGCAGCTTAGAAGGGACATCCGTTGAGACCCAGTACTTC	CASSLEGTSVETQYF
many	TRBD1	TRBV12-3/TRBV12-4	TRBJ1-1	TGTGCCAGCAGTTCTTGGAGCCAGGGGGACACTGAAGCTTTCTTT	CASSSWSQGDTEAFF
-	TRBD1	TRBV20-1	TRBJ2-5	TGCAGTGCTAGGCCACGGGACAGGGGGCCCGAGACCCAGTACTTC	CSARPRDRGPETQYF
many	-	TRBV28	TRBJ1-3	TGTGCCAGCAGTTCTCTTGAGGGCTTTCGAGCTGGAAACACCATATATTTT	CASSSLEGFRAGNTIYF
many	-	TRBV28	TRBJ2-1	TGTGCCAGCAGTCCCCGGGGGACCGGGCCTTATGAGCAGTTCTTC	CASSPRGTGPYEQFF
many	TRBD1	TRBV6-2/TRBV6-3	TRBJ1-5	TGTGCCAGCAGTTACTCAAGGGACAGAAGGCATAGCAATCAGCCCCAGCATTTT	CASSYSRDRRHSNQPQHF
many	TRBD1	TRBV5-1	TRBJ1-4	TGCGCCAGCAGCTTCCGGACAGGGACGGTGGAAAAACTGTTTTTT	CASSFRTGTVEKLFF
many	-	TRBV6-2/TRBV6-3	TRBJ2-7	TGTGCCAGCAGTTTAAGGGACAAGTACGAGCAGTACTTC	CASSLRDKYEQYF
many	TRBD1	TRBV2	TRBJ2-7	TGTGCCAGCAAATTTAGAGACAGGGCCTACGAGCAGTACTTC	CASKFRDRAYEQYF
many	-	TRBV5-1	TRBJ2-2	TGCGCCAGCAGCTTGGTCACAGTCGGCCGGGAGCTGTTTTTT	CASSLVTVGRELFF
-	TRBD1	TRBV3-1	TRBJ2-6	TGTGCCAGCAGCCCACGACAGGGTGGGGCCAACGTCCTGACTTTC	CASSPRQGGANVLTF
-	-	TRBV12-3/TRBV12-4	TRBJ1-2	TGTGCCAGCAGTTTAGTGGGCGCAGGCTTTCACTATGGCTACACCTTC	CASSLVGAGFHYGYTF
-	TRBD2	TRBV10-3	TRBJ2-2	TGTGCCACCTCTACTAGCGGGGGGGCCGGGCGGGCCGGGGAGCTGTTTTTT	CATSTSGGAGRAGELFF
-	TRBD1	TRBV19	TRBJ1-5	TGTGCCAGTAGCGCCGACAGGGCGCGAGGTCAGCCCCAGCATTTT	CASSADRARGQPQHF
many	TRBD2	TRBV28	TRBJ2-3	TGTGCCAGCAGTTACCCCCTCGTAGCGGGGGCCACAGATACGCAGTATTTT	CASSYPLVAGATDTQYF
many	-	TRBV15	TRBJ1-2	TGTGCCACCAGCAGAGATTTGACACCAGCGGGCTACACCTTC	CATSRDLTPAGYTF